These 4 T cell receptor beta chains were sequenced from one sample in a study of blood T cell dynamics during melanoma immunotherapy. This table comes from immunoSEQ multiplex PCR, and its TCRdb copy is limited to in-frame clones, with some not included. The data contain around 16,000 clones, 91% of them singletons. The time point here: pre-treatment baseline. This sample comprised blood, obtained from a patient treated with checkpoint blockade. All receptors derive from a human donor with melanoma.

This rearrangement joins TRBV6-5 to TRBJ1-2, with no clear D. Germline CDR1 and CDR2: MNHEY and SVGAGI. V shed 2 bases and J shed 5 bases, with 12 bases lying between them. The length of the CDR3 is 14 residues. CDR3 nucleotide sequence: TGTGCCAGCAGTTACGGAAGGGTAGGGTATGGCTACACCTTC. This translates into CASSYGRVGYGYTF.

The chain uses TRBV5-4 and TRBJ2-7; 8 bases agree with TRBD1. CDR1 SGHNT and CDR2 YYREEE come from the germline V gene (reference sequence). Trimming cost V 4 bases and J 3 bases; bases outside gene matches: 6. The CDR3 length is 14 residues. The CDR3 region has the DNA TGTGCCAGCAGCATGGGACAGGAGTTCTACGAGCAGTACTTC. It encodes CASSMGQEFYEQYF.

This clone was counted a single time. V is TRBV2 and J is TRBJ1-5, with a tentative D call TRBD1 (6 bases). This CDR3 is 16 amino acids long. V lost 3 bases, J lost 0 bases, and 12 bases lay in between. Per the germline V gene, CDR1 is SNHLY and CDR2 is FYNNEI. The CDR3 spells CASSDGDTYSNQPQHF. The CDR3, as DNA: TGTGCCAGCAGTGACGGGGACACGTATAGCAATCAGCCCCAGCATTTT.

The chain uses TRBV9 and TRBJ1-2; D ambiguous. The CDR3 length is 15 residues. CDR1 and CDR2 (germline): SGDLS, YYNGEE. The germline V and J ends were trimmed by 0 bases and 0 bases, with 9 bases remaining between them. Here the CDR3 reads CASSVGPETNYGYTF. Written as DNA, the CDR3 is TGTGCCAGCAGCGTAGGTCCGGAAACTAACTATGGCTACACCTTC.